Listed here are 7 T cell receptor beta chains from one sample, sequenced in a study of STAT3 mutations in large granular lymphocyte leukemia. Study findings and constraints: At least one immunodominant TCR beta clonotype appeared in every T-cell large granular lymphocyte leukemia patient.

Generated by immunoSEQ multiplex PCR, the TCRdb table keeps only in-frame clones and is missing some. Here the sample spans roughly 38,000 clones, more than 70% being singletons. Their target antigens are unknown. Material: PBMCs. All receptors derive from a human donor with T large granular lymphocyte leukemia. Some clones in this sample may be carry-over from other donors' samples.

The chain combines TRBV2 with TRBJ2-7; no clear D gene. From germline, CDR1 is SNHLY and CDR2 FYNNEI. The CDR3 spans 12 residues. Trimming left V 5 bases short and J 6 bases short, with 11 bases between. The CDR3, as DNA: TGTGCCAGCAGTCAGAGACGTGTCGAGCAGTACTTC. Translated, it gives CASSQRRVEQYF.

This clone occurred a few times. This chain joins TRBV5-1 and TRBJ1-1; no clear D gene. The CDR3 covers 14 residues. The germline gives CDR1 SGHRS, CDR2 YFSETQ. The V gene lost 7 bases and the J gene lost 0 bases, with 13 bases spanning the gap. The CDR3, as DNA: TGCGCCAGCGCCCGGGGAGGGCTGAACACTGAAGCTTTCTTT. Residues: CASARGGLNTEAFF.

The chain couples TRBV7-9 to TRBJ1-1, with 8 positions matching TRBD1. Germline V gene data show CDR1 as SEHNR and CDR2 as FQNEAQ (reference sequence). The junction had 9 bases not matched to a gene; V was cut back by 5 bases and J by 4 bases. The CDR3 is 15 residues long. The CDR3 spells CASSVQGGAGTEAFF. CDR3 sequence (DNA): TGTGCCAGCAGCGTACAGGGGGGGGCAGGCACTGAAGCTTTCTTT.

J is TRBJ2-2 and V is TRBV5-4; a weak D match, TRBD1 (6 bases). CDR1 and CDR2 (germline): SGHNT, YYREEE (reference sequence). Trimming removed 3 bases at V and 3 bases at J, with 15 bases between. This CDR3 region has 16 residues. The CDR3, as DNA: TGTGCCAGCAGCTCTCTTAGACAGGCCGACACCGGGGAGCTGTTTTTT. It specifies CASSSLRQADTGELFF. The full variable domain, with the rest looked up from reference TRBV5-4 and TRBJ2-2, is ETGVTQSPTHLIKTRGQQVTLRCSSQSGHNTVSWYQQALGQGPQFIFQYYREEENGRGNFPPRFSGLQFPNYSSELNVNALELDDSALYLCASSSLRQADTGELFFGEGSRLTVL.

The chain combines TRBV5-1 with TRBJ2-7, with a weak D call TRBD2 (6 bases). Germline assignment: CDR1 SGHRS and CDR2 YFSETQ. There are 12 residues in the CDR3. Deletions cut 4 bases from V and 3 bases from J, with 8 bases between. The CDR3 DNA is TGCGCCAGCAGCAAGGGACTCTACGAGCAGTACTTC. It specifies CASSKGLYEQYF.

This chain connects TRBV19 to TRBJ1-2, with D unclear. The CDR3 is 13 residues long. Germline values: CDR1 LNHDA, CDR2 SQIVND (reference sequence). Trimming took 3 bases from V and 4 from J, leaving 9 bases between them. CDR3 amino acids: CASSIGPTYGYTF. The CDR3 DNA is TGTGCCAGTAGTATCGGCCCTACCTATGGCTACACCTTC.

The CDR3 protein is CASSYSMASGGEKLFF. The CDR3 bases are TGTGCCAGCAGTTACTCGATGGCATCGGGGGGGGAAAAACTGTTTTTT. The rearrangement uses TRBV6-5 and TRBJ1-4; possible D gene TRBD1, 5 bases. V shed 0 bases and J shed 8 bases, with 16 bases lying between them. The CDR3 has 16 amino acids. From germline, CDR1 is MNHEY and CDR2 SVGAGI.